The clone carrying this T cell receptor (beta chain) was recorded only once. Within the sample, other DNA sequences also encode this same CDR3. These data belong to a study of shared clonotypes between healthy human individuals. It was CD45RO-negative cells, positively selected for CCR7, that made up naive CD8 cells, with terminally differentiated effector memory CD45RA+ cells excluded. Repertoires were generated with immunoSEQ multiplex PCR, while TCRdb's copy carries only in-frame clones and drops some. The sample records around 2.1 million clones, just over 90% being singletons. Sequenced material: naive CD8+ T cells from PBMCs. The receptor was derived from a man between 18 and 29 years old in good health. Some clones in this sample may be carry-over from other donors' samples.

CDR3 sequence: CASSYSRTGGYEQYF. As DNA, the CDR3 is TGTGCCAGCAGTTACTCAAGGACAGGGGGCTACGAGCAGTACTTC. The rearrangement links TRBV6-5 to TRBJ2-7; 10 nucleotides align to TRBD1. The CDR3 runs 15 residues. Germline CDR1 MNHEY, CDR2 SVGAGI. Losses at the gene ends were 0 bases for V and 3 bases for J; bases not matched to a gene: 2.